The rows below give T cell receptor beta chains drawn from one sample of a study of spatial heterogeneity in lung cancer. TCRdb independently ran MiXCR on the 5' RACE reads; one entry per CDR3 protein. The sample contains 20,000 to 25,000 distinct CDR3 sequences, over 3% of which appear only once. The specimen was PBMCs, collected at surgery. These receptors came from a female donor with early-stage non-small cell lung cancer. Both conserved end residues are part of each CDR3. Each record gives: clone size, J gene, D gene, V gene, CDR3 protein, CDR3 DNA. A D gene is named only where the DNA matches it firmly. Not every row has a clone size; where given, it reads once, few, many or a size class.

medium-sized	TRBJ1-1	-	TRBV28	CASSLPLWAKNTEAFF	TGTGCCAGCAGTTTACCCTTGTGGGCCAAGAACACTGAAGCTTTCTTT
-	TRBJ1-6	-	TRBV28	CASSLRYSPLHF	TGTGCCAGCAGTCTCAGGTATTCACCCCTCCACTTT
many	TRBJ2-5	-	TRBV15	CATSTEGRRQETQYF	TGTGCCACCAGCACCGAAGGCAGGCGGCAAGAGACCCAGTACTTC
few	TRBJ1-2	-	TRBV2	CASSDIGVFDGYTF	TGTGCCAGCAGTGATATCGGGGTCTTCGATGGCTACACCTTC
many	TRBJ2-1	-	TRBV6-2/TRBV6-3	CASGFGEQFF	TGTGCCAGCGGGTTCGGTGAGCAGTTCTTC
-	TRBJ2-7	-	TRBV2	CASSEGGEAYEQYF	TGTGCCAGCAGTGAAGGCGGGGAGGCCTACGAGCAGTACTTC
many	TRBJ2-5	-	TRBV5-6	CASSFGDLQETQYF	TGTGCCAGCAGCTTCGGGGACCTCCAAGAGACCCAGTACTTC
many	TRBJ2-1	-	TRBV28	CASSLSGYNEQFF	TGTGCCAGCAGTTTGTCCGGTTACAATGAGCAGTTCTTC
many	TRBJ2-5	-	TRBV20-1	CSARIMARETQYF	TGCAGTGCTAGGATCATGGCCAGGGAGACCCAGTACTTC
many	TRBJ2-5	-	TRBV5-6	CASSSLGGIETQYF	TGTGCCAGCAGCTCATTAGGGGGGATAGAGACCCAGTACTTC
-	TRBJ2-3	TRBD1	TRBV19	CATTDRGGTDTQYF	TGTGCCACTACCGACAGGGGTGGCACAGATACGCAGTATTTT
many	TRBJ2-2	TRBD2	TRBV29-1	CSVEDPLAANTGELFF	TGCAGCGTTGAAGATCCCCTAGCGGCGAACACCGGGGAGCTGTTTTTT
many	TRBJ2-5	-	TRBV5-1	CASTPRLPRGETQYF	TGCGCCAGCACCCCCCGCCTTCCGAGGGGAGAGACCCAGTACTTC
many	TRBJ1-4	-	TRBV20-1	CSASYSSTNEKLFF	TGCAGTGCTAGTTACTCCTCTACTAATGAAAAACTGTTTTTT
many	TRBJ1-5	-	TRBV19	CATRQDNQPQHF	TGTGCCACTCGACAGGACAATCAGCCCCAGCATTTT
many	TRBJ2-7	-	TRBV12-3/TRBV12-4	CASSLGQYEQYF	TGTGCCAGCAGTCTCGGACAGTACGAGCAGTACTTC
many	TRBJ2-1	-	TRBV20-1	CSARVHLGNEQFF	TGCAGTGCTAGAGTCCATTTGGGGAATGAGCAGTTCTTC
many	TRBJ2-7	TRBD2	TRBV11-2	CASSSLSGSRGEQYF	TGTGCCAGCAGCTCCCTTAGCGGGAGCAGGGGCGAGCAGTACTTC
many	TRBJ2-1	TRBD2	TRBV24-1	CATSDVLAGANEQFF	TGTGCCACCAGTGATGTACTAGCGGGAGCCAATGAGCAGTTCTTC
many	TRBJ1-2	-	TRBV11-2	CASSLEGAGGYTF	TGTGCCAGCAGCTTAGAGGGGGCTGGAGGCTACACCTTC
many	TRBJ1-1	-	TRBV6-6	CASSYSHSGENTEAFF	TGTGCCAGCAGTTACTCGCATAGCGGTGAGAACACTGAAGCTTTCTTT
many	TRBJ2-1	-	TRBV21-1	CVFSPPPNEQFF	TGTGTCTTCAGCCCCCCCCCCAATGAGCAGTTCTTC
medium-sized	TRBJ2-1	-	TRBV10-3	CAISESRGGIGNEQFF	TGTGCCATCAGTGAGTCGAGGGGGGGCATAGGCAATGAGCAGTTCTTC
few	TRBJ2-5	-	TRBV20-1	CSARESMETQYF	TGCAGTGCTAGAGAATCGATGGAGACCCAGTACTTC
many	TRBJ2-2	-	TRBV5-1	CASSFVAEPTGELFF	TGCGCCAGCAGCTTCGTAGCGGAGCCCACCGGGGAGCTGTTTTTT
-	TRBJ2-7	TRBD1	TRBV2	CASKEDRSAYEQYF	TGTGCCAGCAAAGAGGACAGGTCCGCCTACGAGCAGTACTTC
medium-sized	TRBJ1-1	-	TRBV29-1	CSVQGLEAFF	TGCAGCGTACAGGGACTAGAAGCTTTCTTT
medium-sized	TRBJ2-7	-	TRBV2	CASSEGTFYEQYF	TGTGCCAGCAGTGAAGGGACCTTCTACGAGCAGTACTTC
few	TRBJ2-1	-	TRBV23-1	CASSQSGMSSYNEQFF	TGCGCCAGCAGTCAATCGGGGATGAGCTCCTACAATGAGCAGTTCTTC
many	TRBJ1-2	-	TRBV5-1	CASSSQSYGYTF	TGCGCCAGCAGCTCGCAGTCCTATGGCTACACCTTC
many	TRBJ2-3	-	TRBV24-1	CATSEKGAMTDTQYF	TGTGCCACCAGTGAGAAAGGGGCCATGACAGATACGCAGTATTTT
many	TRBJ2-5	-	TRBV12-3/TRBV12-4	CASRTTVRQETQYF	TGTGCCAGCAGGACAACGGTGCGCCAAGAGACCCAGTACTTC
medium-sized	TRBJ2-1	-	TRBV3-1	CASSQDSGTKQFF	TGTGCCAGCAGCCAAGATTCGGGCACCAAGCAGTTCTTC
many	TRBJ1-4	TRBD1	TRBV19	CASSPLGDRGEKLFF	TGTGCCAGTAGTCCCCTAGGGGACAGGGGCGAAAAACTGTTTTTT
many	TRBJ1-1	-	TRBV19	CASSAHQLVEAFF	TGTGCCAGTAGTGCACACCAGCTAGTTGAAGCTTTCTTT
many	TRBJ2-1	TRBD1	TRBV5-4	CATVGQGRFSGNEQFF	TGTGCCACAGTAGGACAGGGTCGATTTTCGGGCAATGAGCAGTTCTTC
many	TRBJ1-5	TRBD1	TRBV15	CATSRGRGFQPQHF	TGTGCCACCAGCAGAGGCAGGGGGTTTCAGCCCCAGCATTTT
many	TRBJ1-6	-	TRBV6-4	CASSDLGINSPLHF	TGTGCCAGCAGTGACTTGGGGATTAATTCGCCCCTCCACTTT
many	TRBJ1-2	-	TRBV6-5	CASLGADYGYTF	TGTGCCAGTCTGGGGGCTGACTATGGCTACACCTTC
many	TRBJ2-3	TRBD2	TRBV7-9	CASSPSGSTDTQYF	TGTGCCAGCAGTCCTAGCGGTAGCACAGATACGCAGTATTTT
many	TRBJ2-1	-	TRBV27	CASSPWSGTYNEQFF	TGTGCCAGCAGTCCCTGGAGTGGGACCTACAATGAGCAGTTCTTC
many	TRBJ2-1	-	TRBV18	CASSPGPSSYNEQFF	TGTGCCAGCTCACCCGGGCCGTCCTCCTACAATGAGCAGTTCTTC
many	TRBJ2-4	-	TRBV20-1	CSAAAGSKNIQYF	TGCAGTGCCGCTGCCGGCAGTAAAAACATTCAGTACTTC
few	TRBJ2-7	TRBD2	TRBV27	CASSLVASGRLGQYF	TGTGCCAGCAGTTTAGTTGCTAGCGGGAGGCTCGGGCAGTACTTC
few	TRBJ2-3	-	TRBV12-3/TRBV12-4	CASSINFRTTTDTQYF	TGTGCCAGCAGTATCAATTTCCGAACTACCACAGATACGCAGTATTTT
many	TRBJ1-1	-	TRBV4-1	CASSRGENTEAFF	TGCGCCAGCAGTCGTGGTGAGAACACTGAAGCTTTCTTT
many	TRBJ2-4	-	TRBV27	CASSPFFREIRENIQYF	TGTGCCAGCAGTCCCTTTTTCCGGGAGATTAGAGAAAACATTCAGTACTTC
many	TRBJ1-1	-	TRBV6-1	CASSEIETLTEAFF	TGTGCCAGCAGTGAAATAGAGACACTCACTGAAGCTTTCTTT
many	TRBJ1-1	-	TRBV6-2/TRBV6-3	CASRSTGINTEAFF	TGTGCCAGCAGATCAACAGGGATTAACACTGAAGCTTTCTTT
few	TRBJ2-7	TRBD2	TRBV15	CATSRDVSSGIYEQYF	TGTGCCACCAGCAGAGATGTGTCTAGCGGGATTTACGAGCAGTACTTC
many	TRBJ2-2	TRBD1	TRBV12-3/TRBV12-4	CASSLNRGPGTGELFF	TGTGCCAGCAGTTTAAACAGGGGGCCGGGGACCGGGGAGCTGTTTTTT
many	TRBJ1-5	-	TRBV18	CASSPVAGVSNQPQHF	TGTGCCAGCTCACCAGTCGCGGGGGTCAGCAATCAGCCCCAGCATTTT
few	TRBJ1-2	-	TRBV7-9	CASSLANYGYTF	TGTGCCAGCAGCTTAGCCAACTATGGCTACACCTTC